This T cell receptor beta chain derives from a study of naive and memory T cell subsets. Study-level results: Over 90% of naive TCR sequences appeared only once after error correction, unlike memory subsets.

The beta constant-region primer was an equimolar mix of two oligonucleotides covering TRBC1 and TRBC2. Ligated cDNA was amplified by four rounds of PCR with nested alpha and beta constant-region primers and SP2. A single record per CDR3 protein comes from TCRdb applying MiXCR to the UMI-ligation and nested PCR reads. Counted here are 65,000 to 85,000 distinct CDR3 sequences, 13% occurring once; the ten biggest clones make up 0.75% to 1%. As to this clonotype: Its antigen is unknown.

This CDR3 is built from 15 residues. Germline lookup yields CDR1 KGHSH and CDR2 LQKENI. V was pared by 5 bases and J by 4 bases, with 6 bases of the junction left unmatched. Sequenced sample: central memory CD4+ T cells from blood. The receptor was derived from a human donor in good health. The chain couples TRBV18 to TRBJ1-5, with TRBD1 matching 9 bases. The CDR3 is CASSRTGDRNQPQHF. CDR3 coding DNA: TGTGCCAGCTCAAGGACAGGGGATCGTAATCAGCCCCAGCATTTT. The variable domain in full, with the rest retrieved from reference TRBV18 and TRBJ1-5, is NAGVMQNPRHLVRRRGQEARLRCSPMKGHSHVYWYRQLPEEGLKFMVYLQKENIIDESGMPKERFSAEFPKEGPSILRIQQVVRGDSAAYFCASSRTGDRNQPQHFGDGTRLSIL.